What follows are 22 T cell receptor beta chains derived from one specimen sequenced in a study of T cell responses to AZD1222 COVID-19 vaccine. The protocol was immunoSEQ multiplex PCR, while the TCRdb copy is restricted to in-frame clones and leaves out a portion. The sample shows about 100,000 clones, nearly 95% of them seen only once. The sequences come from peripheral blood, collected on day 0 of AZD1222 vaccination. These receptors came from an adult in good health.

This clone was observed once. The chain combines TRBV2 with TRBJ1-4; D is perhaps TRBD1 (6 bases). In germline, CDR1 is SNHLY, CDR2 FYNNEI. V was clipped by 4 bases and J by 7 bases, with 10 bases between them. The CDR3 has 13 amino acids. The CDR3 here is CASSVRGGEKLFF. The CDR3 DNA reads as TGTGCCAGCAGTGTCAGGGGAGGTGAAAAACTGTTTTTT.

The chain links TRBV3-1 (or the pseudogene TRBV3-2) to TRBJ1-6; D is uncertain. This CDR3 spans 14 amino acids. The germline V gene has CDR1 LGHDT and CDR2 YNNKEL (reference sequence). Trimming took 3 bases from V and 8 from J, leaving 11 bases between them. The CDR3 reads CASSHGDLDSPLHF. The CDR3 DNA reads as TGTGCCAGCAGCCATGGGGATCTCGATTCACCCCTCCACTTT.

The chain employs TRBV5-1 and TRBJ2-2; D is ambiguous. The CDR3 has 15 amino acids. Trimming shortened V by 2 bases and J by 0 bases, and 8 bases separated the two germline ends. Germline assignment: CDR1 SGHRS and CDR2 YFSETQ. CDR3 residues: CASSFSSSNTGELFF. The CDR3, as DNA: TGCGCCAGCAGCTTTTCCTCTTCGAACACCGGGGAGCTGTTTTTT.

The chain is built from TRBV15 and TRBJ2-7; the match to TRBD2 covers 9 bases. This CDR3 is 16 amino acids long. Germline V gene data show CDR1 as LNHNV and CDR2 as YYDKDF (reference sequence). Losses at the gene ends were 0 bases for V and 3 bases for J; bases not matched to a gene: 6. This chain's CDR3 is CATSRDLAGSVYEQYF. The CDR3, as DNA: TGTGCCACCAGCAGAGATCTAGCGGGATCCGTCTACGAGCAGTACTTC. Variable domain in full (rest from reference TRBV15 and TRBJ2-7): DAMVIQNPRYQVTQFGKPVTLSCSQTLNHNVMYWYQQKSSQAPKLLFHYYDKDFNNEADTPDNFQSRRPNTSFCFLDIRSPGLGDTAMYLCATSRDLAGSVYEQYFGPGTRLTVT.

This chain connects TRBV5-5 to TRBJ2-1; D unresolved. Between the trimmed V and J ends, which lost 0 bases and 10 bases, there was a span of 14 bases. The CDR3 has 14 amino acids. The germline gives CDR1 SGHKS, CDR2 YYEKEE (reference sequence). The CDR3 reads CASSLVVDLPEQFF. The DNA for the CDR3 is TGTGCCAGCAGCTTGGTGGTAGACTTACCAGAGCAGTTCTTC.

The V gene is TRBV6-5, the J gene TRBJ1-3, with 7 bases aligning to TRBD1. Germline-derived CDR1 and CDR2 are MNHEY and SVGAGI. The CDR3 totals 15 residues. V shed 6 bases and J 3 bases; nucleotides not matched to a gene: 8. CDR3 in amino acids: CASSPETGIGNTIYF. The CDR3 coding sequence is TGTGCCAGCAGCCCCGAGACAGGGATTGGAAACACCATATATTTT.

The J gene is TRBJ1-1, the V gene TRBV27, with no clear D. The germline gives CDR1 MNHEY, CDR2 SMNVEV (reference sequence). V lost 4 bases and J 0 bases, leaving 6 bases between the germline ends. This CDR3 is built from 13 residues. The CDR3 bases are TGTGCCAGCAGTTCCGGGTTGAACACTGAAGCTTTCTTT. Protein product: CASSSGLNTEAFF.

The rearrangement links TRBV7-6 to TRBJ1-2, with no clear D. This CDR3 is built from 16 residues. The germline V and J ends were trimmed by 1 base and 0 bases, with 12 bases remaining between them. Germline V gives CDR1 SGHVS, CDR2 FNYEAQ. The CDR3 coding sequence is TGTGCCAGCAGCTTAGTGGCCAGCCCATCTAACTATGGCTACACCTTC. Translating gives CASSLVASPSNYGYTF.

The chain combines TRBV2 with TRBJ2-1; D uncertain. This CDR3 contains 15 residues. V lost 7 bases and J 0 bases, leaving 13 bases between the germline ends. Germline lookup yields CDR1 SNHLY and CDR2 FYNNEI. The CDR3 DNA reads as TGTGCCAGCAAGCCCAAAGCGTCCTCCTACAATGAGCAGTTCTTC. Amino acids: CASKPKASSYNEQFF.

This chain links TRBV5-1 with TRBJ2-3; TRBD2 matches 9 bases. The V and J ends lost 4 bases and 5 bases, in that order; junction bases with no gene match: 8. CDR1 and CDR2 (germline): SGHRS, YFSETQ. CDR3 length: 15 amino acids. CDR3 DNA sequence: TGCGCCAGCAGCCTGGGACTAGCCTCGGGAGATACGCAGTATTTT. Translation gives CASSLGLASGDTQYF.

The CDR3 protein is CASSPTGHQPQHF. The CDR3 region has the DNA TGTGCCAGCAGCCCGACAGGGCACCAGCCCCAGCATTTT. The chain couples TRBV7-9 to TRBJ1-5, with 7 bases matching TRBD1. Germline lookup yields CDR1 SEHNR and CDR2 FQNEAQ (reference sequence). There are 13 residues in the CDR3. V lost 5 bases and J lost 7; bases outside the gene matches: 5.

The gene calls are TRBV10-3 and TRBJ1-1; D might be TRBD1 (5 bases). Trimming pared 10 bases from V and 0 bases from J, leaving 12 bases between. This CDR3 spans 13 amino acids. Per the germline V gene, CDR1 is ENHRY and CDR2 is SYGVKD. This CDR3 is CATLTAMNTEAFF. The CDR3 DNA reads as TGTGCCACCCTGACAGCGATGAACACTGAAGCTTTCTTT.

DNA of the CDR3: TGTGCCAGCAGACCCCATAGCGGGAGGGATCGCGAGCAGTACTTC. As protein: CASRPHSGRDREQYF. The chain uses TRBV28 and TRBJ2-7, with 11 bases identical to TRBD2. V was clipped by 6 bases and J by 6 bases; unmatched bases: 10. The CDR3 sequence is 15 residues long. Germline V gene lookup returns CDR1 MDHEN and CDR2 SYDVKM.

This clone has a single count. The chain's CDR3 is CASQGAGVNEQFF. CDR3 bases: TGTGCCTCCCAGGGAGCGGGAGTGAATGAGCAGTTCTTC. The chain joins TRBV14 to TRBJ2-1; 8 nucleotides match TRBD2. With 11 bases clipped from V and 7 bases from J, the junction kept 10 bases outside the gene matches. The CDR3 length is 13 residues. Germline assignment: CDR1 SGHDN and CDR2 FVKESK. The variable domain in full, completed from reference TRBV14 and TRBJ2-1, reads EAGVTQFPSHSVIEKGQTVTLRCDPISGHDNLYWYRRVMGKEIKFLLHFVKESKQDESGMPNNRFLAERTGGTYSTLKVQPAELEDSGVYFCASQGAGVNEQFFGPGTRLTVL.

The rearrangement links TRBV28 to TRBJ1-5; 9 bases match TRBD1. V lost 3 bases and J lost 4; bases outside the gene matches: 4. CDR1 and CDR2 (germline): MDHEN, SYDVKM. There are 15 residues in the CDR3. CDR3 amino acids: CASSFRDRVNQPQHF. CDR3 DNA: TGTGCCAGCAGTTTCCGGGACAGGGTTAATCAGCCCCAGCATTTT. The variable domain in full, completed from reference TRBV28 and TRBJ1-5, reads DVKVTQSSRYLVKRTGEKVFLECVQDMDHENMFWYRQDPGLGLRLIYFSYDVKMKEKGDIPEGYSVSREKKERFSLILESASTNQTSMYLCASSFRDRVNQPQHFGDGTRLSIL.

The rearrangement joins TRBV6-5 to TRBJ1-6; the D is unclear. The CDR3 totals 12 residues. Germline V gives CDR1 MNHEY, CDR2 SVGAGI. The ends were cut back, 7 bases at V and 8 bases at J, with 9 bases in the middle. The CDR3 DNA is TGTGCCAGCACGCGCGGCTATTCACCCCTCCACTTT. Protein product: CASTRGYSPLHF.

The V gene is TRBV7-2, the J gene TRBJ2-2; D not certain. This CDR3 comprises 13 residues. V lost 3 bases to trimming and J lost 1 base, with 3 bases between them. The V gene's germline CDR1 is SGHTA and CDR2 FQGNSA. The CDR3 protein is CASSFRNTGELFF. In nucleotides, the CDR3 is TGTGCCAGCAGCTTCAGGAACACCGGGGAGCTGTTTTTT.

The CDR3 sequence is CASAQAGQPQHF. CDR3 coding DNA: TGTGCCAGCGCCCAGGCAGGTCAGCCCCAGCATTTT. This rearrangement joins TRBV28 to TRBJ1-5; D is unclear. This CDR3 comprises 12 residues. CDR1 and CDR2 from the germline V gene are MDHEN and SYDVKM. V was clipped by 8 bases and J by 6 bases, with 11 bases between them.

This sequence joins TRBV28 and TRBJ1-4; D call uncertain. Germline V CDR1 and CDR2: MDHEN, SYDVKM. The V gene lost 5 bases and the J gene lost 8 bases, with 6 bases spanning the gap. The CDR3 is 11 amino acids. The CDR3 loop is CASSAGEKLFF. The CDR3 coding sequence is TGTGCCAGCAGTGCGGGGGAAAAACTGTTTTTT. Supplemented by reference TRBV28 and TRBJ1-4, the full variable domain reads DVKVTQSSRYLVKRTGEKVFLECVQDMDHENMFWYRQDPGLGLRLIYFSYDVKMKEKGDIPEGYSVSREKKERFSLILESASTNQTSMYLCASSAGEKLFFGSGTQLSVL.

This clone was detected only once. The chain joins TRBV28 to TRBJ2-5, with TRBD2 as a possible D gene (8 bases). Between the trimmed V and J ends, which lost 4 bases and 5 bases, there was a span of 14 bases. Germline V CDR1 and CDR2: MDHEN, SYDVKM. This CDR3 has 14 amino acids. The CDR3 protein is CASSWTSRGETQYF. CDR3 in DNA: TGTGCCAGCAGTTGGACTAGCAGGGGGGAGACCCAGTACTTC.

This clone was picked up one time. The chain recombines TRBV18 with TRBJ2-5; no reliable D call. The CDR3 is 14 residues long. V was trimmed by 2 bases and J by 4 bases, leaving 11 bases between them. The germline gives CDR1 KGHSH, CDR2 LQKENI. CDR3 nucleotide sequence: TGTGCCAGCTCACCAAACATAGCCCTAGAGACCCAGTACTTC. Its protein is CASSPNIALETQYF.

The rearrangement joins TRBV7-7 to TRBJ2-2; 9 positions agree with TRBD2. CDR1 SSHAT and CDR2 FNYEAQ come from the germline V gene (reference sequence). The trim removed 5 bases at V and 4 bases at J, leaving 5 bases unmatched. CDR3 size: 15 residues. The chain's CDR3 is CASSPGTSLTGELFF. CDR3 DNA sequence: TGTGCCAGCAGCCCCGGGACTAGCCTCACCGGGGAGCTGTTTTTT.